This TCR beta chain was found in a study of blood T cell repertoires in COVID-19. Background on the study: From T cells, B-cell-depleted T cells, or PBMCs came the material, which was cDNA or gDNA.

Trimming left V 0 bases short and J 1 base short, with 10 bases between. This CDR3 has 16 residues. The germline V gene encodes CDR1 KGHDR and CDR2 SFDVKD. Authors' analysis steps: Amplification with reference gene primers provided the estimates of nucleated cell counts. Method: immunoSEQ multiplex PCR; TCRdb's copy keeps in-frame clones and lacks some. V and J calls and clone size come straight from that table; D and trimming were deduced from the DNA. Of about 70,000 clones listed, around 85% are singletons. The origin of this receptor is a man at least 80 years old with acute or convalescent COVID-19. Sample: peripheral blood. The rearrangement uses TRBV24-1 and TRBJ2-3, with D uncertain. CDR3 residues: CATSDLQGQGTDTQYF. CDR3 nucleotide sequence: TGTGCCACCAGTGATTTGCAAGGCCAGGGCACAGATACGCAGTATTTT.